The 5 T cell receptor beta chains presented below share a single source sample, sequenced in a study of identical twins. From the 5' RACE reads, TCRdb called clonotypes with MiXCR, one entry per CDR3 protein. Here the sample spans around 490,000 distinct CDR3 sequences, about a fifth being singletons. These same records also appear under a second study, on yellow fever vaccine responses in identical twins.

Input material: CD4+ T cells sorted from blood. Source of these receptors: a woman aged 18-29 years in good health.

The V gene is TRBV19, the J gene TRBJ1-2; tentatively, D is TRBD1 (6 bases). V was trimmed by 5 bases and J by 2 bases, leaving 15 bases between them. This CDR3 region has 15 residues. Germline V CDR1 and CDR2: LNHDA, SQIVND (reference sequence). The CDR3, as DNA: TGTGCCAGTAGTCTTCCGGGACACGAGAACTATGGCTACACCTTC. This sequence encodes CASSLPGHENYGYTF.

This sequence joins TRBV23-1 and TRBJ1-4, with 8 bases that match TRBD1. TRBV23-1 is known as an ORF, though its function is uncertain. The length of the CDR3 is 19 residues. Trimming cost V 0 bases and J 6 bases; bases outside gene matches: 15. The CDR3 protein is CASSQSRQGAVFGDEKLFF. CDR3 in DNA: TGCGCCAGCAGTCAATCAAGGCAGGGGGCGGTGTTTGGGGATGAAAAACTGTTTTTT.

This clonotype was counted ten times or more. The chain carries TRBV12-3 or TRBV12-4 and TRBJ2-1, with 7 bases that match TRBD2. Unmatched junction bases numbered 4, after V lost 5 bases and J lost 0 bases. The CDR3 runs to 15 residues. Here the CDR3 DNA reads TGTGCCAGCAGTAACCTAGCGGACTCCTACAATGAGCAGTTCTTC. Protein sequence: CASSNLADSYNEQFF.

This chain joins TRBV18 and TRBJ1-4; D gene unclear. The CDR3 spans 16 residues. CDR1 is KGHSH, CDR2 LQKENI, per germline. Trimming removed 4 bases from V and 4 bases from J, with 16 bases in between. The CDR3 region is CASSLREEGINEKLFF. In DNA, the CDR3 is TGTGCCAGCTCACTCCGGGAAGAAGGCATTAATGAAAAACTGTTTTTT.

The CDR3 bases are TGTGCCATCAGTGGAAACTCCGTGGGGGCAAGAACAGATACGCAGTATTTT. It specifies CAISGNSVGARTDTQYF. This chain links TRBV10-3 with TRBJ2-3, with D possibly being TRBD1 (6 bases). CDR1 ENHRY and CDR2 SYGVKD come from the germline V gene. The CDR3 has 17 amino acids. The ends were cut back, 4 bases at V and 3 bases at J, with 20 bases in the middle.